These T cell receptor beta chains were read from a single sample in a study of T cell changes during pregnancy in multiple sclerosis. TCRdb's copy holds only in-frame clones and misses some; the assay was immunoSEQ multiplex PCR. The sample carries around 35,000 clones, roughly 90% recorded once. The sequencing here drew on CD8+ T cells from peripheral blood mononuclear cells, taken after pregnancy. The source of these receptors is a female donor with multiple sclerosis, enrolled in a pregnancy study. The CDR3 runs from the conserved cysteine through the conserved F or W. A D gene is named only where the DNA matches it firmly. A clone size is listed for some rows: how often the clone was seen (once, few, many), or a class if it is expanded.

DNA: TGTGCCAGCCCCCTCGCGGGACTAGCGGGGAGACTTACCACCGGGGAGCTGTTTTTT
CDR3: CASPLAGLAGRLTTGELFF
J: TRBJ2-2
size: -
V: TRBV5-8
D: TRBD2

DNA: TGCGCCAGTTCCGGGACAGGGCACACTGAAGCTTTCTTT
CDR3: CASSGTGHTEAFF
J: TRBJ1-1
size: few
V: TRBV4-3
D: TRBD1

DNA: TGTGCCAGCAGCCCTCGCGGGGGCGGACCAGAGACCCAGTACTTC
CDR3: CASSPRGGGPETQYF
J: TRBJ2-5
size: -
V: TRBV6-5
D: -

DNA: TGTGCCAGCAGTCCTAGGTCCGGGGAGCTGTTTTTT
CDR3: CASSPRSGELFF
J: TRBJ2-2
size: -
V: TRBV7-2
D: -

DNA: TGTGCCAGCAGCGTAGCGGGGGGGGGAGATACGCAGTATTTT
CDR3: CASSVAGGGDTQYF
J: TRBJ2-3
size: -
V: TRBV9
D: TRBD2

DNA: TGCGCCAGCAGCCAAAGGGGACAGGTTAACTATGGCTACACCTTC
CDR3: CASSQRGQVNYGYTF
J: TRBJ1-2
size: -
V: TRBV4-3
D: TRBD1

DNA: TGTGCCAGCAGCGTAGCAGACAGGGCCTATGGCTACACCTTC
CDR3: CASSVADRAYGYTF
J: TRBJ1-2
size: few
V: TRBV9
D: TRBD1

DNA: TGTGCCAGCTTTCGAGCGGGGGGCCATACGCAGTATTTT
CDR3: CASFRAGGHTQYF
J: TRBJ2-3
size: -
V: TRBV4-2
D: TRBD2

DNA: TGTGCCAGCAGCTTAGATTCAGGGGGCTACGAGCAGTACTTC
CDR3: CASSLDSGGYEQYF
J: TRBJ2-7
size: -
V: TRBV11-3
D: TRBD1

DNA: TGTGCCAGCAGCGTAGATGATGGGGGGGGTGTGAGTGCTTTCTTT
CDR3: CASSVDDGGGVSAFF
J: TRBJ1-1
size: -
V: TRBV9
D: -

DNA: TGCGCCAGCAGCCAAGATACCCGGGGGATTACTGAAGCTTTCTTT
CDR3: CASSQDTRGITEAFF
J: TRBJ1-1
size: -
V: TRBV4-1
D: -

DNA: TGTGCCAGCAGTCCCGGGACTAGCGGGTACGAGCAGTACTTC
CDR3: CASSPGTSGYEQYF
J: TRBJ2-7
size: -
V: TRBV11-2
D: TRBD2

DNA: TGTGCCAGCGCCCGGGGGGAGGGCTACACCTTC
CDR3: CASARGEGYTF
J: TRBJ1-2
size: once
V: TRBV11-2
D: -

DNA: TGCGCCAGCAGCCAAGTCGGGGGGGCAGATACGCAGTATTTT
CDR3: CASSQVGGADTQYF
J: TRBJ2-3
size: -
V: TRBV4-1
D: TRBD2

DNA: TGTGCCAGCGTCTCTCCCAGCGGGGGCCTGAACACTGAAGCTTTCTTT
CDR3: CASVSPSGGLNTEAFF
J: TRBJ1-1
size: -
V: TRBV2
D: -

DNA: TGTGCCAGCAGCCCGCGACAGAACTCCTACGAGCAGTACTTC
CDR3: CASSPRQNSYEQYF
J: TRBJ2-7
size: once
V: TRBV5-5
D: -

DNA: TGTGCCAGCAGCCCTCCCACTGAAGCTTTCTTT
CDR3: CASSPPTEAFF
J: TRBJ1-1
size: -
V: TRBV7-6
D: -

DNA: TGTGCCAGCAGTATGGAGCGGGATCAGCCCCAGCATTTT
CDR3: CASSMERDQPQHF
J: TRBJ1-5
size: once
V: TRBV7-6
D: -

DNA: TGTGCCAGTAGAGGGGGACTAGCGGGGGGGCCACAGAATGAGCAGTTCTTC
CDR3: CASRGGLAGGPQNEQFF
J: TRBJ2-1
size: -
V: TRBV19
D: TRBD2

DNA: TGTGCCAGCAGTCATGACTCTCCGAGCTCCTATAATTCACCCCTCCACTTT
CDR3: CASSHDSPSSYNSPLHF
J: TRBJ1-6
size: -
V: TRBV7-9
D: -

DNA: TGTGCCAGCAGCCAAGGTAGGAGCTCCTACGAGCAGTACTTC
CDR3: CASSQGRSSYEQYF
J: TRBJ2-7
size: once
V: TRBV5-6
D: -

DNA: TGCGCCAGCAGCCAACCCCCCGGTTTCATGAACACTGAAGCTTTCTTT
CDR3: CASSQPPGFMNTEAFF
J: TRBJ1-1
size: -
V: TRBV4-1
D: -